The clone carrying this T cell receptor (beta chain) has ten or more counts. As the template, RNA transcripts were used to amplify TCR beta CDR3 regions. After a first-round RT-PCR with HTBI primers, a second-round multiplex PCR was run. TCRdb fed the multiplex PCR reads into MiXCR, producing one record per CDR3 protein. The data show about 740,000 distinct CDR3 sequences, with roughly two fifths seen just once and about 40% held by the top ten. The data are from a study of Graves' ophthalmopathy and Graves' hyperthyroidism. CDR1 and CDR2 from the germline V gene are LNHNV and YYDKDF (reference sequence). The ends were cut back, 1 base at V and 4 bases at J, with 11 bases in the middle. CDR3 length: 14 amino acids.

Specimen: peripheral blood. The gene calls are TRBV15 and TRBJ2-7; D might be TRBD2 (5 bases). The receptor's source is an adult man with Graves' ophthalmopathy. The CDR3 here is CATSRGTGKYEQYF. CDR3 DNA sequence: TGTGCCACCAGCAGAGGGACGGGGAAATACGAGCAGTACTTC.